Shown below are 24 T cell receptor beta chains from a single sample sequenced in a study of Graves' ophthalmopathy and Graves' hyperthyroidism. The sequenced template was RNA, covering the TCR beta CDR3 region. The first-round RT-PCR employed HTBI primers together with the Qiagen OneStep RT-PCR kit. A multiplex PCR was then performed as the second round. TCRdb re-derived calls from the multiplex PCR reads in MiXCR, one entry per CDR3 protein. The table records 650,000 to 900,000 distinct CDR3 sequences, about 44% of them present only once. The specimen sequenced was peripheral blood. The receptors originated from an adult man with Graves' ophthalmopathy.

This clonotype was found a few times. The V and J genes are TRBV12-3 or TRBV12-4 and TRBJ1-6; D call uncertain. V was pared by 4 bases and J by 9 bases, with 22 bases between. This CDR3 contains 17 residues. CDR3 in DNA: TGTGCCAGCAGTTATACCCGAGGGAGAGAGAGCTTTTCACCCCTCCACTTT. It translates to CASSYTRGRESFSPLHF.

As concerns this clonotype: A junction boundary mismatches the germline segment, possibly from a read error. The V and J genes are TRBV7-9 and TRBJ2-7; tentative D call: TRBD1 (6 bases). CDR3 size: 12 residues. Germline V gives CDR1 SEHNR, CDR2 FQNEAQ (reference sequence). CDR3 nucleotides: TGCGCCAGCAGCCAAGATGGGGGCGGGCAGTACTTC. Amino acids: CASSQDGGGQYF.

Many counts were recorded for this clonotype. The rearrangement joins TRBV7-2 to TRBJ1-2; 7 positions agree with TRBD1. Germline assignment: CDR1 SGHTA and CDR2 FQGNSA. The V and J ends lost 0 bases and 1 base, in that order; junction bases with no gene match: 11. This CDR3 spans 18 amino acids. The CDR3 loop reads CASSLALIGRGSNYGYTF. CDR3 sequence (DNA): TGTGCCAGCAGCTTAGCGCTAATCGGCAGGGGGAGTAACTATGGCTACACCTTC.

Ten or more counts support this clonotype. This chain links TRBV2 with TRBJ2-7; tentative D call: TRBD2 (6 bases). The length of the CDR3 is 14 residues. Germline V gene lookup returns CDR1 SNHLY and CDR2 FYNNEI. Trimming cost V 5 bases and J 5 bases, with 16 bases left between them. CDR3 coding DNA: TGTGCCAGCAGTTCGGAGGGAGTCGAGGACGAGCAGTACTTC. Translation gives CASSSEGVEDEQYF. Drawing the rest from reference TRBV2 and TRBJ2-7, the complete variable domain is EPEVTQTPSHQVTQMGQEVILRCVPISNHLYFYWYRQILGQKVEFLVSFYNNEISEKSEIFDDQFSVERPDGSNFTLKIRSTKLEDSAMYFCASSSEGVEDEQYFGPGTRLTVT.

About this clonotype itself: A much larger clone is a single base away; this may be a read error. V usage is TRBV9 and J usage is TRBJ2-2; TRBD1 aligns across 7 bases. Unmatched junction bases numbered 3, after V lost 0 bases and J lost 4 bases. Germline loops: CDR1 SGDLS, CDR2 YYNGEE. The CDR3 covers 15 residues. For the CDR3, the DNA is TGTGCCAGCAGCGTAGTGTCAGGGGGCACCGGGGAGCTGTTTTTT. It codes for CASSVVSGGTGELFF.

This clonotype has at least ten counts. V and J are TRBV10-3 and TRBJ1-2; the match to TRBD1 covers 9 bases. Germline trimming cut 6 bases from V and 8 bases from J; bases unmatched to any gene: 19. Looked up from germline, CDR1 is ENHRY and CDR2 is SYGVKD. The CDR3 has 17 amino acids. The CDR3 spells CAISSILPGQGSRGYTF. In nucleotides, the CDR3 is TGTGCCATCAGCTCGATACTCCCGGGACAGGGCTCTCGAGGCTACACCTTC.

This clonotype was picked up many times. This chain connects TRBV2 to TRBJ1-3; D is undetermined. The germline V gene encodes CDR1 SNHLY and CDR2 FYNNEI. Trimming pared 5 bases from V and 1 base from J, leaving 15 bases between. The CDR3 runs to 16 residues. The DNA for the CDR3 is TGTGCCAGCAGTACGGAAAAGACCTATTCTGGAAACACCATATATTTT. It specifies CASSTEKTYSGNTIYF.

This chain joins TRBV25-1 and TRBJ2-2, with D unresolved. Germline V gives CDR1 MGHDK, CDR2 SYGVNS. Trimming took 8 bases from V and 6 from J, leaving 7 bases between them. The CDR3 sequence is 11 residues long. The CDR3 DNA follows: TGTGCCAGCTACATGGCCGGGGAGCTGTTTTTT. Protein sequence: CASYMAGELFF.

This chain connects TRBV19 to TRBJ1-1; D gene uncertain. CDR1 and CDR2 from the germline V gene are LNHDA and SQIVND (reference sequence). With 2 bases removed from V and 5 bases from J, the gap between germline ends came to 6 bases. The CDR3 has 12 residues. CDR3 nucleotides: TGTGCCAGTAGTATACCCGGGACTGAAGCTTTCTTT. Its protein product is CASSIPGTEAFF.

The chain has TRBV28 and TRBJ1-5, with TRBD1 matching 7 bases. CDR3 length equals 16 residues. The J segment lost 6 bases and the V segment lost 5 bases, leaving 13 bases of the junction unmatched. The germline CDR1 and CDR2 sequences are MDHEN and SYDVKM. The CDR3 DNA is TGTGCCAGCAGTGATATGACAGGGATTAAGGGTCAGCCCCAGCATTTT. Translated: CASSDMTGIKGQPQHF.

V gene TRBV10-3 combines with J gene TRBJ1-1; TRBD1 matches at 8 bases. Germline assignment: CDR1 ENHRY and CDR2 SYGVKD. V dropped 6 bases and J dropped 2; count of bases not matched to a gene: 5. This CDR3 contains 14 residues. CDR3 coding DNA: TGTGCCATCAGCGCCGGACAGGGAAACACTGAAGCTTTCTTT. Protein product: CAISAGQGNTEAFF.

The genes are TRBV20-1 and TRBJ2-7; 14 bases are shared with TRBD2. Germline V gene sequence: CDR1 DFQATT, CDR2 SNEGSKA (reference sequence). The CDR3 covers 15 residues. J gave up 6 bases and V 3 bases, and 7 bases lay outside the gene matches. As DNA, the CDR3 is TGCAGTGCTAGTTCTGGGACTAGCGGGAGTAGCGAGCAGTACTTC. Translated: CSASSGTSGSSEQYF.

The sample holds many counts of this clonotype. The rearrangement joins TRBV15 to TRBJ2-7; no clear D gene. Germline CDR1 reads LNHNV; CDR2 reads YYDKDF (reference sequence). The V end was cut by 1 base, the J end by 5 bases, with 9 bases between. CDR3 length: 13 residues. CDR3 bases: TGTGCCACCAGCAGAGGGGTTCTGGACGAGCAGTACTTC. Its protein is CATSRGVLDEQYF.

This clonotype was recorded many times. The chain carries TRBV7-9 and TRBJ1-6, with D tentatively TRBD1 (5 bases). The germline V and J ends were trimmed by 6 bases and 7 bases, with 10 bases remaining between them. Looked up from germline, CDR1 is SEHNR and CDR2 is FQNEAQ (reference sequence). The CDR3 has 13 amino acids. The CDR3 loop is CASSRDLNSPLHF. The CDR3 DNA follows: TGTGCCAGCAGTCGGGACTTAAATTCACCCCTCCACTTT.

As concerns this clonotype: Since a much larger clone is just one base distant, this may be a read error. This CDR3 fails to terminate in the conserved phenylalanine or tryptophan, so it likely reflects a read error. The J gene is TRBJ2-5, the V gene TRBV20-1; TRBD2 agrees at 7 bases. The CDR3 loop spans 15 amino acids. In germline, CDR1 is DFQATT, CDR2 SNEGSKA (reference sequence). V was clipped by 7 bases and J by 4 bases; unmatched bases: 15. In DNA, the CDR3 is TGCAGTGTCGCGTTTAGCGGGTACTTCGGAGAGACCCAGTACCTC. Its translation is CSVAFSGYFGETQYL.

CDR3 amino acids: CAISEYISSYNEQFF. CDR3 nucleotides: TGTGCCATCAGTGAGTACATAAGCTCCTACAATGAGCAGTTCTTC. The chain is built from TRBV10-3 and TRBJ2-1; D is undetermined. The V gene lost 1 base and the J gene lost 0 bases, with 7 bases spanning the gap. This CDR3 contains 15 residues. Germline loops: CDR1 ENHRY, CDR2 SYGVKD.

Worth noting for this clonotype: A much more abundant neighbour one base away suggests this may be a read error. This sequence joins TRBV7-2 and TRBJ1-2, with a tentative D call TRBD1 (6 bases). V lost 5 bases and J 4 bases, leaving 14 bases between the germline ends. CDR1 is SGHTA and CDR2 is FQGNSA in the germline V gene. This CDR3 region has 14 residues. This CDR3 reads CASSPRDISYGYTF. CDR3 bases: TGTGCCAGCAGCCCGCGGGACATTAGCTATGGCTACACCTTC.

Regarding this clonotype: A junction end diverges from the germline sequence, so it may reflect a read error. The chain employs TRBV10-3 and TRBJ1-4; D is ambiguous. The length of the CDR3 is 15 residues. Germline values: CDR1 ENHRY, CDR2 SYGVKD. The CDR3 region has the DNA TGTGCCACCAGTCTAGCGGGAGAGGCTAATGAAAAACTGTTTTTT. Translated: CATSLAGEANEKLFF.

The chain links TRBV5-1 to TRBJ2-7; D is unclear. The germline V gene encodes CDR1 SGHRS and CDR2 YFSETQ. The V end was cut by 0 bases, the J end by 5 bases, with 18 bases between. CDR3 length: 16 amino acids. Here the CDR3 reads CASSLATEPLPDEQYF. CDR3 coding DNA: TGCGCCAGCAGCTTGGCCACAGAGCCATTACCGGACGAGCAGTACTTC.

In the case of this clonotype: This clone may be a read error of a much larger clone one base away. The CDR3 region is CASSFSGGRRHEQYF. The CDR3 coding sequence is TGTGCCAGCAGCTTCTCAGGGGGCAGGCGTCACGAGCAGTACTTC. The chain has TRBV12-3 or TRBV12-4 and TRBJ2-7, with TRBD1 matching over 8 bases. CDR3 length: 15 amino acids. The J segment lost 5 bases and the V segment lost 6 bases, leaving 12 bases of the junction unmatched.

The V gene is TRBV10-2, the J gene TRBJ2-2; 11 bases map to TRBD1. The trim removed 8 bases at V and 7 bases at J, leaving 6 bases unmatched. This CDR3 has 14 amino acids. Looked up from germline, CDR1 is WSHSY and CDR2 is SAAADI. CDR3 DNA sequence: TGCGCCAGCGTGGACAGGGGGCCTATCGGGGAGCTGTTTTTT. It specifies CASVDRGPIGELFF.

This chain connects TRBV15 to TRBJ1-1; D is uncertain. Trimming removed 1 base at V and 4 bases at J, with 7 bases between. Germline-derived CDR1 and CDR2 are LNHNV and YYDKDF (reference sequence). The CDR3 is made up of 13 amino acids. As DNA, the CDR3 is TGTGCCACCAGCAGAGGGGAGAGCACTGAAGCTTTCTTT. Its protein product is CATSRGESTEAFF.

This clonotype was seen at least ten times. The chain uses TRBV7-2 and TRBJ1-1, with 7 bases lining up with TRBD1. The trim removed 5 bases at V and 1 base at J, leaving 7 bases unmatched. There are 15 residues in the CDR3. Germline CDR1 SGHTA, CDR2 FQGNSA. CDR3 bases: TGTGCCAGCAGCCACCCCGACAGGGCGAACACTGAAGCTTTCTTT. Translated: CASSHPDRANTEAFF.

This clonotype was seen more than once but under ten times. The CDR3 region is CASSLGDRGTYEQYF. For the CDR3, the DNA is TGTGCCAGCAGCTTAGGGGACAGGGGGACCTACGAGCAGTACTTC. This chain connects TRBV7-9 to TRBJ2-7; 11 bases are a match to TRBD1. Germline V gene data show CDR1 as SEHNR and CDR2 as FQNEAQ (reference sequence). The V gene end was trimmed by 1 base and the J gene end by 2 bases; junction bases not matched to a gene: 1. The CDR3 runs 15 residues.